This T cell receptor beta chain was sequenced in a study of cytomegalovirus exposure and HLA in healthy donors (dated by TCRdb to 2016 to 2017). With regard to the full study: An earlier analysis of a few hundred of the donors reported 250 to 350 Gb of sequence data and roughly 120 million unique TCR beta sequences obtained from about 179 million T cells. In a later genetic analysis, genome-wide SNP genotypes for about three fifths of the roughly 670 donors were used, and that subset was treated as a discovery cohort. HLA typing covered class I and class II loci at four-digit resolution. Because of strong linkage in the cohort, five DR-DQ haplotypes were treated as single units for association and clustering. Every repertoire in the discovery cohort had been generated on one and the same sequencing platform. In a later analysis, previously published TCR beta repertoires from 670 or so donors were re-analyzed and high-resolution HLA genotyping was added so that TCR occurrence patterns could be studied. The T cell repertoires of about 700 subjects were profiled by immunosequencing and related to cytomegalovirus serostatus. An earlier analysis of nearly 600 of the donors applied high-throughput TCR beta sequencing to assess whether each TCR beta V gene segment acted as functional or pseudogenic. The later analysis used no new phenotypic data to find candidate immune exposures, relying instead on TCR beta sequences and their occurrence across donors. The number of typed donors differed by locus: about 620-640 for A, B, C, DRB1 and DQB1; 500 to 550 for DQA1; over 600 for DPA1; and around 470 for DPB1. The study was designed to test whether signatures of past pathogen exposure could be identified by cataloging public T cell receptors. In addition to the first cohort of roughly 670 subjects, a separate validation cohort of approximately 110 different subjects was used. Among 398 genotyped donors of the cohort, an average of approximately 240,000 unique TCR beta nucleotide sequences was sequenced per donor, of which 15% to 20% were non-productive. Around 320 gigabases of sequencing data and approximately 93 million unique TCR sequences were included in an early release covering under 650 HLA-typed donors. Of the roughly 410 genotyped donors, 80% to 90% were placed in the genetic ancestry cluster associated with self-reported Caucasian donors. Alongside the repertoire data, information on donor age, sex, ethnicity and CMV serostatus was compiled. To predict cytomegalovirus infection status, the study brought together high-throughput TCR immunosequencing, statistical association of individual TCRs with disease status, and machine learning. Findings and caveats that apply to the study as a whole: In a later genetic analysis, fewer N-insertions in productive TCRs were reported among donors in an Asian-associated ancestry cluster than the roughly 640-donor mean. In a later analysis, the rate of TCR association differed among HLA loci, with DRB1 alleles having the most associated TCRs and HLA-C alleles having the fewest. A further reported finding was that TCR beta sequences accurately predicted the HLA-A and HLA-B alleles for most subjects in the first cohort. Broadly in line with IMGT annotations, most TCR beta V segments showed up in productive rearrangements about 87% or about 30% of the time in an earlier analysis of 450 to 750 of the donors. Because HLA typing was missing for some donors at each locus, association tests included only the typed subset. In a later analysis, HLA-associated TCR beta chains showed more clonal expansion and lower generation probabilities than non-associated chains that were equally common. Most CMV-associated TCR beta chains appeared to be HLA-restricted in a later analysis, and the HLA associations seemed to be driven largely by CMV exposure. Strong co-occurrence of HLA alleles, especially DR and DQ, made assigning TCR associations to individual alleles difficult. The sequencing pipeline was judged likely to have produced a cluster of highly shared sequence variants as a technical artifact. The study gave a list of about 170 TCR beta chains associated with cytomegalovirus. It was suggested by the authors that the approach could potentially be generalized to other disease states and immunological phenotypes. In a later analysis, 16,951 TCR beta sequences were associated with specific HLA alleles at a false discovery rate of 0.05. Correlated functional status among segregating V segments might be attributable to linkage disequilibrium, but an unknown experimental factor could not be ruled out. The only immune exposure information available for the cohort was CMV serostatus. In this cohort, only TCR beta chains were sequenced, and detectable features were limited by the absence of alpha or paired-chain data. According to a later analysis, parvovirus B19, influenza, CMV and Epstein-Barr virus appeared linked to several top co-occurrence clusters. In vitro tests confirmed that three of the cytomegalovirus-associated TCR beta chains recognize cytomegalovirus antigens. The classifier was reported to diagnose cytomegalovirus status with high specificity and sensitivity in both the original and validation cohorts. The presence/absence analyses assumed that sequencing depth was roughly uniform across donors, and that assumption may not be true. An association between a missense DCLRE1C variant and V-gene and J-gene trimming of TCR beta chains was found in a later genetic analysis and replicated in an independent cohort. While some public TCRs were present in many individuals, most TCR sequences turned up only very rarely across donors. Over 15 rarely observed V segments, including chromosome 9 orphons, were excluded from the earlier analysis of approximately 600 of the donors because counts were too low. Some IMGT-functional V segments, including TRBV6-2 and TRBV6-3, could not be distinguished by the 87-base-pair reads and were therefore excluded.

Libraries were prepared through the immunoSEQ multiplex PCR assay. For the multiplex PCR, a mixture combining 60 forward primers for TCR Vbeta segments and 13 reverse primers for TCR Jbeta segments was used. The CDR3 region of rearranged TCR beta genes was amplified from genomic DNA by a multiplex PCR assay. Amplified TCR beta libraries were sequenced as 87-base-pair reads on the Illumina HiSeq System. The study's own analysis went as follows. A later analysis tallied 80 million to 95 million unique TCR beta chains across the 666 repertoires, and roughly 11 million of those chains were shared by two or more donors. To remove PCR and sequencing errors, raw reads were error-corrected and collapsed into unique sequences using a nearest-neighbor algorithm that merged closely related sequences. To assign V, D and J gene segments, CDR3 sequences were aligned to IMGT reference sequences. For a sequence to be retained, at least a six-nucleotide match to both a V gene segment and a J gene segment was required. A rearrangement was called productive if the CDR3 had no stop codons and remained in frame with V and J, and every other rearrangement was called non-productive. Following IMGT convention, CDR3 was defined as the stretch from the second conserved V-encoded cysteine to the conserved J-encoded phenylalanine. Sequences without an unambiguous match to a single V gene segment were excluded from the earlier analysis of a few hundred of the donors. An earlier analysis of several hundred of the donors called V segments functional above 56.7% productive rearrangements and segregating when the between-donor standard deviation exceeded 5%. To diagnose cytomegalovirus status from the catalog of TCR beta chain sequences, a statistical classification framework was built. V and J gene assignment, in a later analysis, came from comparing TCR nucleotide sequences with IMGT/GENE-DB human TR gene sequences. In a later analysis, CDR3 sequences and most-parsimonious VDJ recombination scenarios were assigned using the TCRdist pipeline. In a later analysis, each TCR beta chain was defined by its CDR3 amino acid sequence together with its V-gene family, and reads lacking a unique V-gene family were excluded. A later analysis removed 592 highly shared, low-generation-probability nucleotide sequences to deal with suspected cross-contamination and a sequencing artifact. In a later analysis, a clonal expansion index for each public chain was calculated from normalized within-repertoire ranks of inferred template counts. Generation probabilities in a later analysis came from a VDJ recombination model fitted to out-of-frame rearrangements, and those results were checked against IGoR. A later analysis scored TCR-TCR, TCR-HLA and TCR-CMV co-occurrence with hypergeometric tests, applying a repertoire-size bias correction to TCR pairs. A later analysis estimated false discovery rates by permuting HLA or CMV assignments 20 times. A later analysis grouped co-occurring TCRs with DBSCAN, adding TCRdist sequence similarity when clustering within HLA-allele-positive subsets. For co-occurrence clustering, repertoires with fewer than 30,000 or more than 120,000 public chains were excluded, along with several repertoires with anomalous nucleotide sharing. TCRdb obtained this table from immuneACCESS and retained in-frame rearrangements with V and J assigned. These tables miss some clones; where compared with another copy, unresolved V genes account for less than half of the shortfall, and the remainder is unexplained. That table furnishes V, J and clone size, whereas the DNA furnished D and trimming. The table kept for this sample lists more than 140,000 clones. The ten largest clones represent about 2.2% of the sample.

Note on this clone: The antigen this receptor binds is unknown.

V sheds 3 bases and J sheds 10 bases, leaving 11 bases between their ends. Based on the germline V gene (reference sequence), the CDR1 and CDR2 sequences are MNHEY and SMNVEV. The cysteine opens and the phenylalanine closes a CDR3 of 12 amino acids. Only the CDR3 part of the read is kept: 36 bases, read in frame from the first base. In total, around 600 healthy bone marrow donors made up the cohort. All cohort members were sampled while nominally healthy, although unrecorded immune exposures were likely present. The donor was CMV seronegative and belonged to the group of 352 seronegative cohort members. A peripheral blood sample was provided by each donor, and peripheral blood mononuclear cells were used for TCR beta sequencing. Genomic DNA was extracted from the blood cell samples with the Qiagen DNeasy Blood Extraction Kit.

The sequence derives from a woman aged 18 to 35 in good health and CMV-seronegative. Material for sequencing was PBMCs. The rearranged segments are TRBV27 and TRBJ2-3, and possibly TRBD2, on 6 matching bases. CDR3 sequence: CASSLGGASQYF. The DNA reads TGTGCCAGCAGTTTGGGGGGAGCGTCGCAGTATTTT.